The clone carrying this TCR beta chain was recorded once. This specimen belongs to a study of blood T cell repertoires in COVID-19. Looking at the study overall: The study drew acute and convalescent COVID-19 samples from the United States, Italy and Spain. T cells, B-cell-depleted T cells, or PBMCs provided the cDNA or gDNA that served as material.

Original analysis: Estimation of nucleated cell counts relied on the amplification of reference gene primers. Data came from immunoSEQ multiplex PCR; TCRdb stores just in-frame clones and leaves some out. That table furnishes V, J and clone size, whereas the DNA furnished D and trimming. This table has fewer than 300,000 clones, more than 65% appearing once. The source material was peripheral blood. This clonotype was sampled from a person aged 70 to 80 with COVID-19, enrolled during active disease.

CDR3: CASSPSGQGKTGANVLTF. Written as DNA, the CDR3 is TGTGCCAGCAGCCCCAGCGGACAGGGTAAGACTGGGGCCAACGTCCTGACTTTC. This chain uses TRBV5-6 with TRBJ2-6; 8 bases align to TRBD1. After removal of 4 bases from V and 2 bases from J, the junction contained 11 bases not matched to a gene. CDR3 length equals 18 residues. CDR1 and CDR2 from the germline V gene are SGHDT and YYEEEE.